Each of the 11 T cell receptor beta chains below was sequenced from the same sample in a study of T cells in localized non-small cell lung cancer. The repertoire was sequenced with immunoSEQ multiplex PCR; TCRdb's copy has only in-frame clones and lacks some. There are more than 15,000 clones in the sample; approximately 84% occur only once, and 23% lies in the top ten. The source was peripheral blood, collected before any cancer treatment. Receptors were obtained from a male donor aged 60 or over with stage I lung adenocarcinoma.

The table lists this clone with a few counts. Here the CDR3 DNA reads TGTGCCAGTATGGCAGGGGAGGGTCAGCCCCAGCATTTT. Protein product: CASMAGEGQPQHF. The chain couples TRBV19 to TRBJ1-5; tentative D call: TRBD1 (6 bases). V was cut by 7 bases and J by 6 bases, with 13 bases left in between. This CDR3 is 13 amino acids long. Germline CDR1 and CDR2: LNHDA and SQIVND (reference sequence).

The genes are TRBV29-1 and TRBJ2-7, with 7 bases that match TRBD1. Germline-derived CDR1 and CDR2 are SQVTM and ANQGSEA. The CDR3 contains 12 residues. Germline trimming cut 3 bases from V and 3 bases from J; bases unmatched to any gene: 2. This CDR3 is CSVEYRGYEQYF. CDR3 sequence (DNA): TGCAGCGTTGAGTACAGGGGCTACGAGCAGTACTTC.

The table lists this clone with a count of one. The chain recombines TRBV30 with TRBJ2-1, with TRBD2 as a possible D gene (5 bases). Germline V gives CDR1 GTSNPN, CDR2 SVGIG (reference sequence). V was shortened by 4 bases and J by 9 bases, with 16 bases between the two germline ends. The CDR3 consists of 13 residues. In DNA, the CDR3 is TGTGCCTGGACCTTTCTAGCATCTGGTGAGCAGTTCTTC. Its protein product is CAWTFLASGEQFF.

CDR3 sequence (DNA): TGTGCCAGCAAGGGCACCCCCTGGGACACTGAAGCTTTCTTT. It encodes CASKGTPWDTEAFF. The chain recombines TRBV6-6 with TRBJ1-1; D gene uncertain. The CDR3 covers 14 residues. V was clipped by 7 bases and J by 3 bases, with 15 bases between them. Germline V gene lookup returns CDR1 MNHNY and CDR2 SVGAGI (reference sequence).

The chain joins TRBV18 to TRBJ2-2; 8 bases fit TRBD2. The length of the CDR3 is 16 residues. Germline lookup yields CDR1 KGHSH and CDR2 LQKENI. The V segment lost 3 bases and the J segment 0 bases; nucleotides outside the gene matches: 3. CDR3 coding DNA: TGTGCCAGCTCACCCCGTAGCGGGGCGAACACCGGGGAGCTGTTTTTT. Amino acid sequence: CASSPRSGANTGELFF. Full variable domain (outside the CDR3, taken from reference TRBV18 and TRBJ2-2): NAGVMQNPRHLVRRRGQEARLRCSPMKGHSHVYWYRQLPEEGLKFMVYLQKENIIDESGMPKERFSAEFPKEGPSILRIQQVVRGDSAAYFCASSPRSGANTGELFFGEGSRLTVL.

The chain carries TRBV6-5 and TRBJ2-7, with D possibly being TRBD1 or TRBD2 (5 bases each). Germline loops: CDR1 MNHEY, CDR2 SVGAGI. The CDR3 extends over 14 amino acids. V lost 7 bases and J 5 bases, leaving 18 bases between the germline ends. In DNA, the CDR3 is TGTGCCAGCACCTCGGGGCCTTCGATCAACGAGCAGTACTTC. This gives the protein CASTSGPSINEQYF.

CDR3 residues: CASSSAESTDTQYF. CDR3 coding DNA: TGCGCCAGCAGCTCGGCAGAAAGCACAGATACGCAGTATTTT. This sequence joins TRBV5-1 and TRBJ2-3, with no clear D. The CDR3 loop spans 14 amino acids. Looked up from germline, CDR1 is SGHRS and CDR2 is YFSETQ. The V gene lost 3 bases and the J gene lost 0 bases, with 8 bases spanning the gap.

This sequence joins TRBV6-5 and TRBJ1-1; D remains ambiguous. The germline V and J ends were trimmed by 2 bases and 3 bases, with 7 bases remaining between them. Germline CDR1 MNHEY, CDR2 SVGAGI. The CDR3 runs to 13 residues. The CDR3 nucleotides are TGTGCCAGCAGTTACGGTAAAGACACTGAAGCTTTCTTT. Its translation is CASSYGKDTEAFF.

The J gene is TRBJ2-3, the V gene TRBV18; D gene unclear. Germline CDR1 KGHSH, CDR2 LQKENI. CDR3 length: 12 amino acids. V dropped 2 bases and J dropped 4 bases, with 4 bases sitting between them. The CDR3 nucleotides are TGTGCCAGCTCACCAGAGGCAGATACGCAGTATTTT. Protein product: CASSPEADTQYF. Looking up the rest from reference TRBV18 and TRBJ2-3 gives the full variable domain: NAGVMQNPRHLVRRRGQEARLRCSPMKGHSHVYWYRQLPEEGLKFMVYLQKENIIDESGMPKERFSAEFPKEGPSILRIQQVVRGDSAAYFCASSPEADTQYFGPGTRLTVL.

This sequence joins TRBV27 and TRBJ2-3, with TRBD2 identical over 10 bases. The CDR3 loop spans 15 amino acids. Germline values: CDR1 MNHEY, CDR2 SMNVEV (reference sequence). Unmatched junction bases numbered 2, after V lost 4 bases and J lost 1 base. The CDR3 bases are TGTGCCAGCAGTTCCGGACTAGCGGGCACAGATACGCAGTATTTT. This sequence encodes CASSSGLAGTDTQYF.

The genes are TRBV5-1 and TRBJ2-5; 12 bases agree with TRBD2. Germline V gene sequence: CDR1 SGHRS, CDR2 YFSETQ. The CDR3 is made up of 15 amino acids. With V trimmed by 5 bases and J by 3 bases, 5 bases remained unmatched. The CDR3 bases are TGCGCCAGCAGAGAACTAGCGGGAGGCAAAGAGACCCAGTACTTC. Residues: CASRELAGGKETQYF.